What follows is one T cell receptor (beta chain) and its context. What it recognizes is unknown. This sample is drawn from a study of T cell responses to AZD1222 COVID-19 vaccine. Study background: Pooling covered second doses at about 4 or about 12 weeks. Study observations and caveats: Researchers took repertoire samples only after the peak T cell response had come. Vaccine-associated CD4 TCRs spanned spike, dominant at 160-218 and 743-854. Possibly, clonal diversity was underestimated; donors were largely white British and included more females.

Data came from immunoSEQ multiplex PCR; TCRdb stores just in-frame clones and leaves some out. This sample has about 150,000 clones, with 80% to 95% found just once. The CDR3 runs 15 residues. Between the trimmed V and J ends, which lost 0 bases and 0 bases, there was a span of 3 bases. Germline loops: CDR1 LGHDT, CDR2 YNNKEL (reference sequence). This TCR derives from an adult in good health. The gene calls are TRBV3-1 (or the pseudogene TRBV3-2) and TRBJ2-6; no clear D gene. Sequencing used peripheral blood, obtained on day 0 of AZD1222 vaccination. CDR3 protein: CASSQDSSGANVLTF. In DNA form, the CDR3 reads TGTGCCAGCAGCCAAGACAGCTCTGGGGCCAACGTCCTGACTTTC.